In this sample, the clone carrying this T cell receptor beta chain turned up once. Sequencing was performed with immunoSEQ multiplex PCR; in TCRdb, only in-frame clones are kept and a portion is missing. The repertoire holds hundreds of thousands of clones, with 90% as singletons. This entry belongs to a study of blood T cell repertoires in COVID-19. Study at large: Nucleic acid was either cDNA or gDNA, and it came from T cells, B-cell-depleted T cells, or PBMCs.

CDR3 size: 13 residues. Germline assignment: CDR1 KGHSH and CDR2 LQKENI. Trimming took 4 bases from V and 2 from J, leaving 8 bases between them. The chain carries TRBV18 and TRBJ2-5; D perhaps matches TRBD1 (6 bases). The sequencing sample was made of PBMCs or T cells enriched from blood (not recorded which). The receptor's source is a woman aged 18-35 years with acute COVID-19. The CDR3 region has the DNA TGTGCCAGCTCACGTGGACAGCAAGAGACCCAGTACTTC. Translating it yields CASSRGQQETQYF.